Listed here are 22 T cell receptor beta chains from one sample, sequenced in a study of CXCR3-negative and CXCR3-positive naive CD8 T cells. Their target antigens are unknown. Preparation of TRB cDNA libraries relied on 5' RACE carrying UMI labels. TCRdb re-called the 5' RACE reads and shows each CDR3 protein once, DNA omitted. Its table records about 130,000 distinct CDR3 sequences. Study-wide points: The TRB CDR3s that CXCR3-positive naive cells carried were more hydrophobic than those of CXCR3-negative naive cells.

Specimen: naive CXCR3+ CD8+ T cells from blood. The subset is: CD45RO-CCR7+CD27+CD95- naive CD8+ T cells expressing CXCR3 (TNR3+). Receptors were obtained from a human donor in good health. Some clones in this sample may be carry-over from other donors' samples.

The chain is built from TRBV29-1 and TRBJ2-7. CDR1 is SQVTM and CDR2 is ANQGSEA in the germline V gene. CDR3 length: 11 residues. CDR3 loop: CSVGGADEQYF.

This rearrangement joins TRBV12-3 or TRBV12-4 to TRBJ2-2; TCRdb designates TRBD1, a call that cannot be tested without DNA. The CDR3 contains 16 residues. The CDR3 spells CASSWIWAGVTGELLF.

CDR3 sequence reads: CATSRVNQPQHF. The V call is TRBV15, the J call TRBJ1-5. The CDR3 is 12 amino acids. The germline CDR1 and CDR2 sequences are LNHNV and YYDKDF (reference sequence). Combining the CDR3 with reference TRBV15 and TRBJ1-5 gives the whole variable domain DAMVIQNPRYQVTQFGKPVTLSCSQTLNHNVMYWYQQKSSQAPKLLFHYYDKDFNNEADTPDNFQSRRPNTSFCFLDIRSPGLGDTAMYLCATSRVNQPQHFGDGTRLSIL.

This chain uses TRBV7-6 with TRBJ1-6. CDR1 is SGHVS and CDR2 is FNYEAQ in the germline V gene. This CDR3 is built from 16 residues. The CDR3: CASSHSFGSYNSPLHF.

The rearrangement joins TRBV2 to TRBJ1-1; TCRdb indicates TRBD1, and absent DNA this call remains unverified. CDR1 is SNHLY, CDR2 FYNNEI, per germline. This CDR3 region has 16 residues. This chain's CDR3 is CASSEYETGGNTEAFF.

CDR3: CASSLPPGQIQNIQYF. The chain links TRBV7-2 to TRBJ2-4; checking the TCRdb D call of TRBD1 is not possible without DNA. There are 16 residues in the CDR3. Germline values: CDR1 SGHTA, CDR2 FQGNSA.

The chain carries TRBV27 and TRBJ2-7; the D call of TRBD2 rests on TCRdb alone, since no DNA is present to check it. The length of the CDR3 is 13 residues. The germline V gene has CDR1 MNHEY and CDR2 SMNVEV (reference sequence). The CDR3 sequence: CASRLAESYEQYF.

CDR3 region: CASSFPGQSYGYTF. This rearrangement joins TRBV7-9 to TRBJ1-2; the TRBD1 assignment by TCRdb is unverifiable without DNA. This CDR3 contains 14 residues. Per the germline V gene, CDR1 is SEHNR and CDR2 is FQNEAQ (reference sequence).

J is TRBJ2-5 and V is TRBV9; TCRdb's assignment of TRBD2 cannot be checked, as there is no DNA. Germline CDR1 and CDR2: SGDLS and YYNGEE. CDR3 size: 15 residues. The CDR3 reads CASSVGGLGGETQYF.

V gene TRBV5-5 combines with J gene TRBJ1-1; TCRdb reports TRBD1, a call that lacks DNA to check it against. This CDR3 is 16 amino acids long. Germline CDR1 reads SGHKS; CDR2 reads YYEKEE (reference sequence). CDR3 amino acids: CASSAKPGTMNTEAFF.

This rearrangement joins TRBV7-6 to TRBJ1-1; TCRdb's D call, TRBD1, is unchecked because there is no DNA. Germline V CDR1 and CDR2: SGHVS, FNYEAQ. The CDR3 covers 17 residues. The CDR3 reads CASSLGTGDPLSTEAFF. Drawing the rest from reference TRBV7-6 and TRBJ1-1, the complete variable domain is GAGVSQSPRYKVTKRGQDVALRCDPISGHVSLYWYRQALGQGPEFLTYFNYEAQQDKSGLPNDRFSAERPEGSISTLTIQRTEQRDSAMYRCASSLGTGDPLSTEAFFGQGTRLTVV.

The chain carries TRBV29-1 and TRBJ1-2; TCRdb's D call, TRBD1, is unchecked because there is no DNA. The CDR3 runs 15 residues. Per germline, CDR1 SQVTM and CDR2 ANQGSEA. CDR3 amino acids: CSVDWDRESYNGYTF.

This chain uses TRBV10-3 with TRBJ2-7; TCRdb's D call of TRBD2 is untestable without DNA. The CDR3 length is 14 residues. The germline V gene encodes CDR1 ENHRY and CDR2 SYGVKD. This CDR3 is CAISRSGSSYEQYF.

The chain joins TRBV7-6 to TRBJ2-7; the TRBD1 assignment by TCRdb is unverifiable without DNA. Germline values: CDR1 SGHVS, CDR2 FNYEAQ. This CDR3 is 14 amino acids long. CDR3 residues: CASSPGQGGNEQYF.

V gene TRBV29-1 combines with J gene TRBJ2-7. This CDR3 is 14 amino acids long. Germline CDR1 SQVTM, CDR2 ANQGSEA. The CDR3 sequence is CSVGETRPHYEQYF.

This chain joins TRBV11-2 and TRBJ2-3. CDR3 length equals 11 residues. CDR1 is SGHAT and CDR2 is FQNNGV in the germline V gene. The CDR3: CASSLVDTQYF. Using reference TRBV11-2 and TRBJ2-3 for the parts outside the CDR3, the full variable domain is EAGVAQSPRYKIIEKRQSVAFWCNPISGHATLYWYQQILGQGPKLLIQFQNNGVVDDSQLPKDRFSAERLKGVDSTLKIQPAKLEDSAVYLCASSLVDTQYFGPGTRLTVL.

The chain uses TRBV6-5 and TRBJ1-4; the D gene TCRdb calls, TRBD1, cannot be checked with no DNA. The CDR3 contains 15 residues. Germline loops: CDR1 MNHEY, CDR2 SVGAGI. This CDR3 is CASSYRGVPNEKLFF.

The chain is built from TRBV6-1 and TRBJ2-4; TCRdb designates TRBD1, a call that cannot be tested without DNA. The CDR3 sequence is 15 residues long. CDR1 and CDR2 from the germline V gene are MNHNS and SASEGT. This CDR3 reads CASSEDTSMVNIQYF.

The chain has TRBV7-9 and TRBJ1-1; TCRdb calls TRBD1, which cannot be checked without DNA. The CDR3 sequence is 13 residues long. CDR1 and CDR2 (germline): SEHNR, FQNEAQ (reference sequence). This CDR3 is CASSGRVGTEAFF.

The chain employs TRBV3-1 and TRBJ2-1; with no DNA, the TCRdb D assignment of TRBD2 cannot be verified. This CDR3 has 14 amino acids. CDR1 and CDR2 from the germline V gene are LGHDT and YNNKEL (reference sequence). CDR3 residues: CASSQEYSGNEQFF.

This chain uses TRBV11-1 with TRBJ2-5; TCRdb picks TRBD1, but there is no DNA to check that call. The length of the CDR3 is 13 residues. Germline CDR1 reads SGHAT; CDR2 reads FQDESV (reference sequence). The chain's CDR3 is CARNNRAVETQYF. Supplemented by reference TRBV11-1 and TRBJ2-5, the full variable domain reads EAEVAQSPRYKITEKSQAVAFWCDPISGHATLYWYRQILGQGPELLVQFQDESVVDDSQLPKDRFSAERLKGVDSTLKIQPAELGDSAMYLCARNNRAVETQYFGPGTRLLVL.

This chain connects TRBV28 to TRBJ2-1; TCRdb reports TRBD2, a call that lacks DNA to check it against. This CDR3 is 14 amino acids long. Germline V CDR1 and CDR2: MDHEN, SYDVKM. The CDR3 is CASSSGLAYNEQFF.